The rows below give T cell receptor beta chains drawn from one sample of a study of blood T cell repertoires in COVID-19. The method was immunoSEQ multiplex PCR; TCRdb's version includes in-frame clones alone and lacks a portion of them. The sample records some 45,000 clones, nearly 85% being singletons. Input material: peripheral blood. These receptors all come from a man older than 75 in a cohort sampled during active COVID-19. CDR3s include the opening cysteine and the closing phenylalanine or tryptophan. D genes are given only for firm matches. Not every row has a clone size; where given, it reads once, few, many or a size class.

TRBV18	TRBJ1-3	-	TRBD1	CASSRDRPSGNTIYF	TGTGCCAGCTCACGGGACAGACCCTCTGGAAACACCATATATTTT
TRBV2	TRBJ2-3	-	-	CASRVAGTTDTQYF	TGTGCCAGCAGAGTGGCAGGGACAACAGATACGCAGTATTTT
TRBV30	TRBJ2-7	-	-	CAWSDRQTLSYEQYF	TGTGCCTGGTCCGATCGACAGACACTGTCCTACGAGCAGTACTTC
TRBV6-5	TRBJ1-2	-	TRBD1	CASSGQGYYGYTF	TGTGCCAGCAGCGGACAGGGGTACTATGGCTACACCTTC
TRBV2	TRBJ2-5	few	TRBD1	CASSELGQGGETQYF	TGTGCCAGCAGTGAATTGGGACAGGGGGGAGAGACCCAGTACTTC
TRBV7-2	TRBJ2-1	-	TRBD2	CASRLAGYNEQFF	TGTGCCAGCAGACTAGCGGGGTACAATGAGCAGTTCTTC
TRBV11-2	TRBJ2-2	once	-	CASSSRGNTGELFF	TGTGCCAGCAGCTCAAGAGGGAACACCGGGGAGCTGTTTTTT
TRBV30	TRBJ2-7	-	TRBD1	CAWRKTGVYEQYF	TGTGCCTGGAGGAAAACAGGGGTCTACGAGCAGTACTTC
TRBV29-1	TRBJ2-3	-	TRBD1	CSVTQGASTDTQYF	TGCAGCGTTACCCAGGGGGCTTCCACAGATACGCAGTATTTT
TRBV3-1/TRBV3-2	TRBJ1-1	few	-	CASSQGTRGTEAFF	TGTGCCAGCAGCCAAGGGACCAGGGGCACTGAAGCTTTCTTT
TRBV30	TRBJ1-2	-	-	CAWSVHGGSDYGYTF	TGTGCCTGGAGTGTTCACGGGGGGTCGGACTATGGCTACACCTTC
TRBV5-1	TRBJ1-1	few	-	CASSLTAMNTEAFF	TGCGCCAGCAGCCTGACAGCTATGAACACTGAAGCTTTCTTT
TRBV29-1	TRBJ2-1	-	TRBD2	CSAMTSGNYNEQFF	TGCAGCGCTATGACTAGCGGTAACTACAATGAGCAGTTCTTC
TRBV2	TRBJ1-6	-	-	CASSGGLHNSPLHF	TGTGCCAGCAGCGGGGGACTGCATAATTCACCCCTCCACTTT
TRBV19	TRBJ1-5	-	TRBD1	CASSWRYGQGNQPQHF	TGTGCCAGTAGTTGGCGGTATGGACAGGGGAATCAGCCCCAGCATTTT
TRBV3-1/TRBV3-2	TRBJ2-1	-	-	CASSQDGGARIYNEQFF	TGTGCCAGCAGCCAAGATGGGGGGGCACGGATCTACAATGAGCAGTTCTTC
TRBV5-1	TRBJ1-1	-	-	CASSLRGGTEAFF	TGCGCCAGCAGCTTACGCGGGGGCACTGAAGCTTTCTTT
TRBV6-2/TRBV6-3	TRBJ2-2	-	TRBD2	CASSYSTSGSTGELFF	TGTGCCAGCAGTTACTCCACTAGCGGGAGCACCGGGGAGCTGTTTTTT
TRBV30	TRBJ2-1	-	TRBD2	CAWSAPSGRAPYNEQFF	TGTGCCTGGAGTGCCCCTAGCGGGAGGGCACCCTACAATGAGCAGTTCTTC
TRBV6-1	TRBJ2-2	-	-	CASSEGRGGRVIGGDRELFF	TGTGCCAGCAGTGAAGGGCGGGGCGGCAGGGTGATCGGTGGAGACAGGGAGCTGTTTTTT
TRBV6-2/TRBV6-3	TRBJ1-1	-	-	CASSLGRVTEAFF	TGTGCCAGCAGTTTGGGCAGGGTCACTGAAGCTTTCTTT
TRBV5-5	TRBJ2-1	-	TRBD2	CASSLDSGSSNEQFF	TGTGCCAGCAGCTTGGATAGCGGGAGTTCAAATGAGCAGTTCTTC
TRBV4-2	TRBJ2-7	-	-	CASSLGTGTYEQYF	TGTGCCAGCAGCCTTGGGACTGGCACCTACGAGCAGTACTTC
TRBV27	TRBJ2-2	-	TRBD1	CASTGTGGTGELFF	TGTGCCAGCACCGGGACAGGGGGAACCGGGGAGCTGTTTTTT
TRBV4-1	TRBJ2-2	-	-	CASSQENRGGSGELFF	TGCGCCAGCAGCCAAGAAAACAGGGGGGGTAGCGGGGAGCTGTTTTTT
TRBV19	TRBJ1-5	few	TRBD1	CASNGPQHRSRTGGEGNQPQHF	TGTGCCAGTAATGGCCCCCAGCACAGATCCAGAACAGGGGGAGAGGGCAATCAGCCCCAGCATTTT
TRBV5-1	TRBJ2-5	-	TRBD2	CASSFSGTSEETQYF	TGCGCCAGCAGCTTCTCGGGGACTAGCGAAGAGACCCAGTACTTC
TRBV30	TRBJ2-3	-	TRBD2	CAWSVRLAGGTQYF	TGTGCCTGGAGTGTACGACTAGCGGGAGGTACGCAGTATTTT
TRBV28	TRBJ2-1	-	-	CASSTGGPLENEQFF	TGTGCCAGCAGCACCGGAGGGCCTTTGGAGAATGAGCAGTTCTTC
TRBV30	TRBJ1-1	-	TRBD1	CAWSHPGQKTEAFF	TGTGCCTGGAGTCACCCGGGACAGAAAACTGAAGCTTTCTTT
TRBV12-3/TRBV12-4	TRBJ1-5	few	-	CASRPTAGQPQHF	TGTGCCAGCAGGCCGACAGCGGGGCAGCCCCAGCATTTT
TRBV9	TRBJ1-6	once	-	CASSFEDSYNSPLHF	TGTGCCAGCAGTTTTGAGGACTCCTATAATTCACCCCTCCACTTT
TRBV7-3	TRBJ1-2	-	-	CASSLPEGRGYTF	TGTGCCAGCAGCCTCCCTGAGGGCCGTGGCTACACCTTC
TRBV6-6	TRBJ2-7	few	-	CASSYGGTTSYEQYF	TGTGCCAGCAGTTACGGCGGGACCACCTCCTACGAGCAGTACTTC
TRBV19	TRBJ1-5	once	-	CASSRGAAAVYQPQHF	TGTGCCAGTAGTAGGGGAGCGGCGGCAGTTTATCAGCCCCAGCATTTT
TRBV21-1	TRBJ2-2	-	-	CASSLTVREGAGAVYTGELFF	TGTGCCAGCAGTCTTACTGTCAGGGAAGGAGCGGGAGCGGTGTACACCGGGGAGCTGTTTTTT
TRBV3-1/TRBV3-2	TRBJ2-3	-	-	CASSLRGGSTDTQYF	TGTGCCAGCAGCCTCCGGGGTGGGAGCACAGATACGCAGTATTTT
TRBV2	TRBJ2-5	few	TRBD2	CASSEAGRGGPQYF	TGTGCCAGCAGTGAAGCGGGGAGGGGTGGGCCCCAGTACTTC
TRBV6-4	TRBJ1-6	once	-	CASSDSVRGSPLHF	TGTGCCAGCAGTGACTCTGTCAGAGGGTCACCCCTCCACTTT
TRBV3-1/TRBV3-2	TRBJ2-1	-	-	CASSQVGGYNEQFF	TGTGCCAGCAGCCAAGTGGGAGGTTACAATGAGCAGTTCTTC
TRBV29-1	TRBJ2-5	-	-	CSGTVQETQYF	TGCAGCGGAACGGTACAAGAGACCCAGTACTTC
TRBV6-5	TRBJ2-6	-	-	CASSGSSGANVLTF	TGTGCCAGCAGCGGGAGTTCTGGGGCCAACGTCCTGACTTTC
TRBV10-2	TRBJ1-4	-	-	CASSESQGRLSEKLFF	TGCGCCAGCAGTGAGTCTCAGGGGCGTCTGAGTGAAAAACTGTTTTTT
TRBV18	TRBJ2-3	-	-	CASSPGLEGTDTQYF	TGTGCCAGCTCACCGGGGTTGGAGGGAACAGATACGCAGTATTTT
TRBV9	TRBJ2-3	few	TRBD2	CASSLPAGGTTDTQYF	TGTGCCAGCAGCCTTCCAGCGGGAGGTACCACAGATACGCAGTATTTT
TRBV27	TRBJ2-1	-	TRBD2	CASSLQGLAAYNEQFF	TGTGCCAGCAGTTTACAAGGGCTAGCGGCCTACAATGAGCAGTTCTTC
TRBV7-9	TRBJ2-2	-	TRBD2	CASSPSGGLGGELFF	TGTGCCAGCAGCCCTAGCGGGGGGCTGGGCGGGGAGCTGTTTTTT
TRBV11-2	TRBJ2-1	-	TRBD2	CASRPRGAGGTEQFF	TGTGCCAGCAGACCCCGTGGAGCGGGGGGGACTGAGCAGTTCTTC
TRBV5-1	TRBJ2-3	-	TRBD1	CASSEGQGTDTQYF	TGCGCCAGCAGCGAGGGACAGGGCACAGATACGCAGTATTTT